These 20 T cell receptor beta chains were sequenced from one sample in a study of T cell repertoires in cytomegalovirus infection. In TCRdb, the reads were re-called with MiXCR into one record per CDR3 protein. The table includes about 600,000 distinct CDR3 sequences, 20% to 25% detected once. The sequencing sample was made of CD8+ T cells from PBMCs. These receptors originate from a human donor in good health (CMV status not recorded). Some clones in this sample may be carry-over from other donors' samples.

This clonotype was counted only a few times. The V and J genes are TRBV15 and TRBJ2-2; the match to TRBD1 covers 7 bases. Germline V gene lookup returns CDR1 LNHNV and CDR2 YYDKDF (reference sequence). The CDR3 extends over 15 amino acids. V lost 4 bases, J lost 7 bases, and 9 bases stayed unmatched. The CDR3 bases are TGTGCCACCAGCAACTCGAGACAGGGCCACGGGGAGCTGTTTTTT. Translating gives CATSNSRQGHGELFF.

This rearrangement joins TRBV27 to TRBJ2-1, with a weak D call TRBD2 (6 bases). In germline, CDR1 is MNHEY, CDR2 SMNVEV (reference sequence). V lost 5 bases, J lost 9 bases, and 29 bases lay in between. This CDR3 is 18 amino acids long. CDR3 loop: CASSPLVGISLGGSEQFF. CDR3 coding DNA: TGTGCCAGCAGTCCCCTCGTGGGGATCAGCCTCGGAGGGAGTGAGCAGTTCTTC.

V is TRBV28 and J is TRBJ2-5; tentatively, D is TRBD2 (7 bases). This CDR3 is 15 amino acids long. Germline CDR1 MDHEN, CDR2 SYDVKM. V was trimmed by 11 bases and J by 4 bases, leaving 23 bases between them. CDR3 sequence: CAGSERGGGRETQYF. The CDR3 DNA is TGTGCCGGATCCGAAAGGGGGGGGGGCCGAGAGACCCAGTACTTC.

The rearrangement joins TRBV7-9 to TRBJ1-5; 11 nucleotides match TRBD1. V was pared by 5 bases and J by 9 bases, with 9 bases of the junction left unmatched. The CDR3 is 15 residues long. The germline V gene has CDR1 SEHNR and CDR2 FQNEAQ (reference sequence). CDR3 bases: TGTGCCAGCAGCCAGGGACAGGGGGTTCTTTGGCCCCAGCATTTT. The encoded protein is CASSQGQGVLWPQHF.

This clonotype has ten or more counts. The chain links TRBV11-2 to TRBJ2-1; TRBD2 is a possible D gene (5 bases). The germline V and J ends were trimmed by 0 bases and 4 bases, with 10 bases remaining between them. Germline CDR1 reads SGHAT; CDR2 reads FQNNGV. The CDR3 loop spans 15 amino acids. CDR3 nucleotide sequence: TGTGCCAGCAGCTTAGATCTAGCATCTTACAATGAGCAGTTCTTC. It codes for CASSLDLASYNEQFF. The variable domain in full, completed from reference TRBV11-2 and TRBJ2-1, reads EAGVAQSPRYKIIEKRQSVAFWCNPISGHATLYWYQQILGQGPKLLIQFQNNGVVDDSQLPKDRFSAERLKGVDSTLKIQPAKLEDSAVYLCASSLDLASYNEQFFGPGTRLTVL.

For this clonotype: At one end, the junction sequence differs from germline, possibly due to a read error. V usage is TRBV12-3 or TRBV12-4 and J usage is TRBJ2-3, with 7 nucleotides matching TRBD1. The CDR3 contains 16 residues. CDR3 protein: CVSSLRGPTSTDTQYF. DNA for the CDR3: TGTGTCAGCAGTTTAAGGGGGCCAACTAGCACAGATACGCAGTATTTT.

This clonotype was observed many times. The DNA of the CDR3 is TGTGCCAGCAGCTTAGATCCGGTAGCGGAAAGCACAGATACGCAGTATTTT. Its protein is CASSLDPVAESTDTQYF. The rearrangement uses TRBV7-2 and TRBJ2-3, with D perhaps TRBD2 (6 bases). The V gene lost 1 base and the J gene lost 0 bases, with 14 bases spanning the gap. Germline CDR1 is SGHTA and CDR2 is FQGNSA. The CDR3 loop spans 17 amino acids.

This clonotype was seen a few times. The DNA for the CDR3 is TGTGCCAGCAGCCCACGGACAGACTTGGCCTACGAGCAGTACTTC. This encodes CASSPRTDLAYEQYF. The chain employs TRBV7-8 and TRBJ2-7; the D gene is possibly TRBD1 (6 bases). CDR3 length: 15 amino acids. Per the germline V gene, CDR1 is SGHVS and CDR2 is FQNEAQ. Trimming left V 5 bases short and J 2 bases short, with 16 bases between.

This clonotype was seen only once. The chain joins TRBV19 to TRBJ1-6; 10 bases line up with TRBD1. V dropped 10 bases and J dropped 9; count of bases not matched to a gene: 12. Germline lookup yields CDR1 LNHDA and CDR2 SQIVND (reference sequence). CDR3 length: 15 amino acids. The CDR3, as DNA: TGTGCCACGAGACAGGGGGCATCAGTAGGTTCACCCCTCCACTTT. Translated, it gives CATRQGASVGSPLHF.

This clonotype showed up many times. The V and J genes are TRBV7-9 and TRBJ2-5; TRBD1 or TRBD2 may be the D gene (6 bases each). Trimming took off 5 bases at V and 5 bases at J, with 12 bases between the two ends. This CDR3 has 13 amino acids. Germline V gives CDR1 SEHNR, CDR2 FQNEAQ (reference sequence). Written as DNA, the CDR3 is TGTGCCAGCAGCCCCGGGGGCCGGGAGACCCAGTACTTC. Translating it yields CASSPGGRETQYF.

The J gene is TRBJ2-1, the V gene TRBV6-2 or TRBV6-3; 7 nucleotides agree with TRBD1. V lost 1 base to trimming and J lost 2 bases; unmatched junction nucleotides: 2. The CDR3 length is 15 residues. Germline V gene sequence: CDR1 MNHEY, CDR2 SVGEGT. In nucleotides, the CDR3 is TGTGCCAGCAGTTACTTCAGGGGGACCTACAATGAGCAGTTCTTC. Protein sequence: CASSYFRGTYNEQFF.

This sequence joins TRBV28 and TRBJ1-4, with D hard to call. The germline V and J ends were trimmed by 4 bases and 4 bases, with 13 bases remaining between them. The CDR3 has 15 amino acids. CDR1 MDHEN and CDR2 SYDVKM come from the germline V gene. The CDR3 is CASSSRTVINEKLFF. CDR3 nucleotide sequence: TGTGCCAGCAGTTCCCGGACGGTGATTAATGAAAAACTGTTTTTT. The whole variable domain, filled in from reference TRBV28 and TRBJ1-4, reads DVKVTQSSRYLVKRTGEKVFLECVQDMDHENMFWYRQDPGLGLRLIYFSYDVKMKEKGDIPEGYSVSREKKERFSLILESASTNQTSMYLCASSSRTVINEKLFFGSGTQLSVL.

The V and J genes are TRBV27 and TRBJ1-1; D unresolved. Germline assignment: CDR1 MNHEY and CDR2 SMNVEV (reference sequence). V was clipped by 1 base and J by 4 bases, with 13 bases between them. The CDR3 is 15 amino acids. CDR3 amino acids: CASSLLRDKGTEAFF. Here the CDR3 DNA reads TGTGCCAGCAGTTTATTGCGGGATAAGGGCACTGAAGCTTTCTTT.

This clonotype was recorded at least ten times. The chain links TRBV12-3 or TRBV12-4 to TRBJ2-3; D uncertain. This CDR3 has 14 amino acids. V lost 9 bases to trimming and J lost 5 bases, with 18 bases between them. CDR3 residues: CASHRQPPLDTQYF. CDR3 sequence (DNA): TGTGCCAGTCATCGGCAGCCGCCATTAGATACGCAGTATTTT.

On this clonotype itself: One end of the junction varies from germline; a read error may be responsible. The chain joins TRBV5-5 to TRBJ1-6; D uncertain. The germline V gene has CDR1 SGHKS and CDR2 YYEKEE (reference sequence). This CDR3 is built from 14 residues. CDR3 nucleotides: TGTACCAGCAGTCTCCCTGGGGAAAATTCACCCCTCCACTTT. Protein product: CTSSLPGENSPLHF.

This chain uses TRBV7-9 with TRBJ2-1; 8 bases line up with TRBD2. CDR3 size: 14 residues. With V trimmed by 7 bases and J by 5 bases, 7 bases remained unmatched. The germline gives CDR1 SEHNR, CDR2 FQNEAQ (reference sequence). The DNA of the CDR3 is TGTGCCAGCATAGGCGCGGGGGGAGACAATGAGCAGTTCTTC. Translated, it gives CASIGAGGDNEQFF.

This clonotype was seen at least ten times. CDR3 nucleotides: TGTGCCAGCAGCTTAAGCGGGACTAGCGGGTTCATCGCAGATACGCAGTATTTT. As protein: CASSLSGTSGFIADTQYF. This rearrangement joins TRBV7-8 to TRBJ2-3; 12 bases align to TRBD2. The V gene end was trimmed by 2 bases and the J gene end by 4 bases; junction bases not matched to a gene: 10. The CDR3 sequence is 18 residues long. The germline gives CDR1 SGHVS, CDR2 FQNEAQ.

This clonotype appeared a few times. The chain combines TRBV11-2 with TRBJ2-2; TRBD2 matches at 10 bases. Germline values: CDR1 SGHAT, CDR2 FQNNGV. Germline trimming cut 5 bases from V and 2 bases from J; bases unmatched to any gene: 8. CDR3 size: 17 residues. CDR3 coding DNA: TGTGCCAGCAGCCAGTCTAAGCGGGGGGGTAACACCGGGGAGCTGTTTTTT. This translates into CASSQSKRGGNTGELFF.

This clonotype appeared a few times. This rearrangement joins TRBV20-1 to TRBJ2-7; D is unclear. The CDR3 contains 14 residues. V was pared by 0 bases and J by 3 bases, with 12 bases between. The V gene's germline CDR1 is DFQATT and CDR2 SNEGSKA (reference sequence). The CDR3: CSARDQVEIYEQYV. CDR3 nucleotides: TGCAGTGCTAGAGATCAAGTAGAGATCTACGAGCAGTACGTC.

This chain uses TRBV20-1 with TRBJ1-1; D unresolved. V was pared by 6 bases and J by 1 base, with 9 bases between. The germline CDR1 and CDR2 sequences are DFQATT and SNEGSKA (reference sequence). The CDR3 is 12 amino acids. The CDR3 spells CSAQKGNTEAFF. The CDR3 DNA follows: TGCAGTGCCCAGAAGGGGAACACTGAAGCTTTCTTT.